Listed below are T cell receptor beta chains from one sample, sequenced in a study of regulatory T cells in long-lasting Graves disease. In TCRdb, the multiplex PCR reads were re-called with MiXCR into one record per CDR3 protein. The sample consists of about 470,000 distinct CDR3 sequences, less than 25% of them appearing once. The material sequenced was peripheral blood mononuclear cells (PBMCs), taken when the disease was refractory, from a patient treated with antithyroid drugs. The receptors come from a female donor with Graves disease. The CDR3 runs from the conserved cysteine through the conserved F or W. The D gene is left open where the match is weak. Only some rows state a clone size, as once, few, many or a class for expanded clones.

clone_size d_call j_call cdr3_length v_call cdr3_nt cdr3_aa
many - TRBJ1-2 14 TRBV6-5 TGTGCCAGCAGTTATTGGGCAGGGGAGCGTGGCTACACCTTC CASSYWAGERGYTF
- TRBD1 TRBJ1-6 18 TRBV5-1 TGCGCCAGCACCAGGATCTCCGGGACAGGGGGAATTAATTCACCCCTCCACTTT CASTRISGTGGINSPLHF
many TRBD1 TRBJ1-5 15 TRBV7-2 TGTGCCAGCAGCCGGAACGACAGGGGAATTCAGCCCCAGCATTTT CASSRNDRGIQPQHF
many - TRBJ2-7 16 TRBV2 TGTGCCAGCAGTGAACTTTATAGGGGGGATCCCTACGAGCAGTACTTC CASSELYRGDPYEQYF
- TRBD1 TRBJ1-2 14 TRBV5-1 TGCGCCAGCAGCTTGGCCGGGGGACAGGGGGGCTACACCTTC CASSLAGGQGGYTF
many - TRBJ2-5 16 TRBV10-3 TGTGCCATCAGTGTAACCGCCGCCGGGACCCAAGAGACCCAGTACTTC CAISVTAAGTQETQYF
many TRBD1 TRBJ1-2 14 TRBV29-1 TGCAGCGTTGAGCCGCGACAGGGCCCCTATGGCTACACCTTC CSVEPRQGPYGYTF
many - TRBJ2-7 13 TRBV12-3/TRBV12-4 TGTGCCAGCAGCTCTCTTGTGAGGGGCGAGCAGTACTTC CASSSLVRGEQYF
- TRBD2 TRBJ2-7 15 TRBV11-2 TGTGCCAGCAGCTTGGGACTAGCGGGAGATCGGGAGCAGTACTTC CASSLGLAGDREQYF
- TRBD1 TRBJ2-7 18 TRBV7-2 TGTGCCAGCAACTTACGTCCAGGGGGCCCCATTGGGTCCTACGAGCAGTACTTC CASNLRPGGPIGSYEQYF
- - TRBJ2-5 14 TRBV6-2/TRBV6-3 TGTGCCAGCAGTGAAGGTAGCGCCGGAGAGACCCAGTACTTC CASSEGSAGETQYF
many - TRBJ1-5 14 TRBV28 TGTGCCAGCAGTTTACGCAGGTTGAATCAGCCCCAGCATTTT CASSLRRLNQPQHF
many TRBD1 TRBJ1-1 15 TRBV2 TGTGCCAGCAGTGAACGGGCAGGGGGTGACACTGAAGCTTTCTTT CASSERAGGDTEAFF
- - TRBJ2-2 13 TRBV6-5 TGTGCCAGCAGTTACGGGTACACCGGGGAGCTGTTTTTT CASSYGYTGELFF
few TRBD1 TRBJ2-7 17 TRBV12-5 TGTGCTAGTGGCCTTCAATTCCCGGGACAGGGGGACTACGAGCAGTACTTC CASGLQFPGQGDYEQYF
- TRBD1 TRBJ1-2 13 TRBV3-1 TGTGCCAGCAGCCCAGGGACAGACTGTGGCTACACCTTC CASSPGTDCGYTF
many - TRBJ2-2 13 TRBV27 TGTGCCAGCAGATCACTAGGGGCCGGGGAGCTGTTTTTT CASRSLGAGELFF
- TRBD1 TRBJ1-6 16 TRBV3-1 TGTGCCAGCAGCCAACCCGGGACAGCGTATAATTCACCCCTCCACTTT CASSQPGTAYNSPLHF
many - TRBJ2-5 15 TRBV12-3/TRBV12-4 TGTGCCAGCAGTTTAGCGGGAGGACTCCAAGAGACCCAGTACTTC CASSLAGGLQETQYF
many TRBD1 TRBJ2-7 15 TRBV27 TGTGCCAGCAGTTCCGGACAGGGTATCTCCTACGAGCAGTACTTC CASSSGQGISYEQYF
- TRBD1 TRBJ1-3 13 TRBV29-1 TGCAGCGGACGGACAGGGGCTGGAAACACCATATATTTT CSGRTGAGNTIYF
many - TRBJ2-5 13 TRBV7-3 TGTGCCAGCAGCTTAAACGGAAAAGAGACCCAGTACTTC CASSLNGKETQYF
many TRBD1 TRBJ1-2 15 TRBV3-1 TGTGCCAGCAGCCAAGTTTCCGGACAGGGGGCTGGCTACACCTTC CASSQVSGQGAGYTF
many TRBD1 TRBJ2-5 16 TRBV6-1 TGTGCCAGCAGTGTCGCCGGGACAGGGGTCGTGGAGACCCAGTACTTC CASSVAGTGVVETQYF
few - TRBJ1-1 14 TRBV27 TGTGCCAGCAGTTTTTATTCTAGTGAAACTGAAGCTTTCTTT CASSFYSSETEAFF
many - TRBJ1-3 15 TRBV12-3/TRBV12-4 TGTGCCAGCAGACCTGGGACATTATCTGGAAACACCATATATTTT CASRPGTLSGNTIYF
many TRBD1 TRBJ2-7 15 TRBV28 TGTGCCAGCAGTTCTGCCGGGACAGGGATCCACGAGCAGTACTTC CASSSAGTGIHEQYF
few - TRBJ1-2 13 TRBV5-1 TGCGCCAGCCGGGACGCATTAAACTATGGCTACACCTTC CASRDALNYGYTF
- - TRBJ2-1 15 TRBV19 TGTGCCAGTAGTATTAGGGCGAACTCCTACAATGAGCAGTTCTTC CASSIRANSYNEQFF
- TRBD2 TRBJ2-7 15 TRBV6-2/TRBV6-3 TGTGCCAGCAGTTACGGGTGGACTAGCGGGTACGAGCAGTACTTC CASSYGWTSGYEQYF
- TRBD1 TRBJ2-5 16 TRBV24-1 TGTGCCACCAGTGATCCAGACAGGGGAGTGGAGAAGACCCAGTACTTC CATSDPDRGVEKTQYF
many - TRBJ2-5 12 TRBV2 TGTGCCAGCAGGAAGGACCTCGAGACCCAGTACTTC CASRKDLETQYF
few - TRBJ2-7 11 TRBV29-1 TGCAGCGGCCGAGGTGGCTACGAGCAGTACTTC CSGRGGYEQYF
- TRBD1 TRBJ2-7 14 TRBV7-9 TGTGCCAGCAGCTTCTCGGGACAGACGGAGGAGCAGTACTTC CASSFSGQTEEQYF
many - TRBJ1-4 17 TRBV7-8 TGTGCCAGCAGCCACAAATCCTACAGGGTGCCTAATGAAAAACTGTTTTTT CASSHKSYRVPNEKLFF
- - TRBJ1-1 15 TRBV30 TGTGCCTGGGCCGGGGGGTCAAGGGTGAACACTGAAGCTTTCTTT CAWAGGSRVNTEAFF
- TRBD1 TRBJ1-5 13 TRBV29-1 TGCAGCGTGGAGACAGGGGGGAATCAGCCCCAGCATTTT CSVETGGNQPQHF
- - TRBJ2-2 16 TRBV4-3 TGCGCCAGCAGCCAAGGAGGCAGGGTAACCCCTGGGGAGTTGTTTTTT CASSQGGRVTPGELFF
many TRBD1 TRBJ2-7 15 TRBV27 TGTGCCAGCAGTTTATCTGACTACAGGGGTGGAAAGCAGTACTTC CASSLSDYRGGKQYF
many - TRBJ1-5 15 TRBV6-1 TGTGCCAGCAGTCCCCGGGTGCCGAGGAAACAGCCCCAGCATTTT CASSPRVPRKQPQHF